The T cell receptor beta chain described here comes from a study of vaccination and CD4 T cells after COVID-19. V lost 3 bases and J lost 0; bases outside the gene matches: 13. The germline V gene has CDR1 KGHDR and CDR2 SFDVKD. The CDR3 sequence is 19 residues long. As to treatment: roughly 10-day PBMC culture with coronavirus spike peptide pools or control peptides (ViraFEST assay). Comments on this clonotype: Its antigen remains unidentified.

The study sequenced cultured CD4+ T cell DNA using the Oncomine TCR Beta short-read assay. Using its own MiXCR run on the PCR reads, TCRdb lists one record per CDR3 protein. The data contain about 19,000 distinct CDR3 sequences, about two thirds of them singletons. The sequenced material came from CD4+ T cells from blood, cultured in vitro. V and J are TRBV24-1 and TRBJ2-1, with TRBD2 matching over 7 bases. The sequence derives from a human donor who had recovered from COVID-19. CDR3 in amino acids: CATSDAFGLGSRSYNEQFF. The CDR3 coding sequence is TGTGCCACCAGTGATGCGTTTGGACTAGGGTCCCGCTCCTACAATGAGCAGTTCTTC.